This T cell receptor (beta chain) was sequenced during a study of OX40 agonist ivuxolimab in advanced cancers. In the study overall: Eligibility rules accepted prior anti-PD-1, anti-PD-L1 or anti-CTLA-4 therapy, and roughly 40% had some. Partial responses were achieved by three patients, of whom one had hepatocellular carcinoma and two had cutaneous melanoma.

Turning to this clone: What it binds is unknown.

Overall study findings and caveats: At 0.1 to 3.0 mg/kg and by week 6, clonal expansion occurred in CD4+ and CD8+ blood T cells. The mean number of expanded clones was higher in CD8+ T cells than in CD4+.

Clones were sequenced by immunoSEQ multiplex PCR, and TCRdb holds only the in-frame ones, with some missing. Of roughly 26,000 clones in the sample, 80% to 90% were seen once. Per the germline V gene, CDR1 is SEHNR and CDR2 is FQNEAQ (reference sequence). J lost 6 bases, V lost 5 bases, and 5 bases had no gene match. The CDR3 is made up of 14 amino acids. The chain couples TRBV7-9 to TRBJ2-2; 8 nucleotides agree with TRBD2. This specimen consisted of CD4+ or CD8+ T cells sorted from blood, obtained in a trial of the OX40 agonist ivuxolimab. The clonotype comes from an adult with an advanced solid tumor such as melanoma, head and neck, liver or kidney cancer. CDR3 in amino acids: CASSLGLAPGELFF. In DNA, the CDR3 is TGTGCCAGCAGCCTTGGACTAGCCCCCGGGGAGCTGTTTTTT. The complete variable domain, with remaining parts taken from reference TRBV7-9 and TRBJ2-2, reads DTGVSQNPRHKITKRGQNVTFRCDPISEHNRLYWYRQTLGQGPEFLTYFQNEAQLEKSRLLSDRFSAERPKGSFSTLEIQRTEQGDSAMYLCASSLGLAPGELFFGEGSRLTVL.